The following is a TCR beta chain sequence with its context. This clonotype was observed at least ten times. Its antigen remains unidentified. Qualities for individual bases were not recorded, and no much larger clone is one base off. Patients with ophthalmopathy had moderately to severely active disease, with a Clinical Activity Score of 3 or more, a NOSPECS grade of 4 or more, and a disease duration of less than 3 months. Anyone with other autoimmune diseases, uncontrolled infections, pregnancy or lactation was excluded from the study. Diagnosis was based on clinical symptoms, serum thyroxine, TRAb, thyroid ultrasound and orbital computed tomography. Using Ficoll-Paque density gradient centrifugation, PBMCs were isolated from about 9.4 ml of fresh peripheral blood. Total RNA was extracted with Trizol reagent and quality-checked on an Agilent 2100 Bioanalyzer. The data stem from a study of Graves' ophthalmopathy and Graves' hyperthyroidism (dated by TCRdb to the late 2010s). At the level of the whole study: Peripheral blood was collected at initial diagnosis, before any treatment. The study used signatures of the TCR beta repertoire to tell Graves' ophthalmopathy apart from Graves' hyperthyroidism and to predict which patients would progress to ophthalmopathy. In total, around 130 blood samples were TCR-sequenced: fewer than 50 ophthalmopathy, under 80 hyperthyroidism and some 17 hyperthyroidism-to-ophthalmopathy patients. A discovery set of about a hundred patients (more than 40 ophthalmopathy, 55 to 65 stable hyperthyroidism) was enrolled to explore V-J signatures distinguishing ophthalmopathy from hyperthyroidism. An independent validation cohort was composed of roughly 18 hyperthyroidism patients and some 16 patients who later progressed from hyperthyroidism to ophthalmopathy. T-cell repertoires of thyroid tissue and blood were compared in over 5 hyperthyroidism patients. After sampling, hyperthyroidism patients received methimazole starting at 30 mg daily, and ophthalmopathy patients received high-dose intravenous methylprednisolone. The research as a whole found: Ophthalmopathy was separated from stable hyperthyroidism by the 13-signature model with roughly 88% sensitivity and 81% to 83% specificity in cross-validation and with 80%/75% in the test set. Most expanded thyroid clonotypes with frequency above 0.001 were also detected in blood, suggesting blood repertoires may reflect the thyroid immune response. Sample size was not statistically predetermined, and group allocation was not concealed from the investigators. In validation, the model predicted ophthalmopathy progression with more than 70% sensitivity and roughly 72% specificity; fewer than 15 predicted patients were CT-confirmed with GO in a median of around 6 months.

For repertoire sequencing, TCR beta CDR3 regions were amplified from RNA transcripts. A first-round RT-PCR used HTBI primers with the Qiagen OneStep RT-PCR kit, followed by a second-round multiplex PCR, size selection and purification. Sequencing of the libraries was carried out on an Illumina HiSeq2000 in paired-end mode with 100 bp reads. As for the original processing: SOAPnuke was used to process the reads, removing any read that contained adapters or uncalled bases, had a mean Phred below 15, or lacked an exact match to the constant primer or identifier. COPE v1.2.5 was used to merge high-quality paired reads. Unique nucleotide sequences were defined as clonotypes and aligned to IMGT TRB V, D and J references using MiTCR v1.1. Only V-J combinations with frequency above 0.0001 were analysed, covering approximately 99% of repertoires. For each V-J combination, a TCR clonal expansion and chaos score was defined as F50 clonal expansion divided by the chaos observed in the TCRdist matrix. Welch's t-statistics and random forest were used to narrow the features down to 13 V-J combinations, which were then fed into a naive Bayes classifier. The similarity between thyroid and blood repertoires was quantified using the Morisita-Horn index. The public reads were quality trimmed at Q25 with fastp and then assembled into clones with MiXCR by TCRdb, keeping productive beta chains. Rows matching on CDR3 protein sequence are summarized as one entry with the most common DNA and genes. The V and J calls reflect TCRdb's pipeline rather than the authors' work. Recorded for this sample are 300,000 to 350,000 distinct CDR3 sequences; about a sixth of them occurred a single time. Approximately 13% of the sample rests with the top ten.

Via the germline V gene, CDR1 is SGHAT and CDR2 FQNNGV. V is shortened by 1 base, J by 3 bases, and the region joining them spans 9 bases. There are 14 amino acids in the CDR3, from cysteine to phenylalanine inclusive. The sequence is cut down to CDR3 DNA, 42 bases in frame from base 1. The chain joins TRBV11-2 to TRBJ2-5, with the identity of the D gene unclear. Sequenced: peripheral blood. This clonotype was obtained from an adult man with Graves' ophthalmopathy. This receptor has the CDR3 CASSLAVRKETQYF. The DNA sequence is TGTGCCAGCAGCTTAGCGGTCAGAAAAGAGACCCAGTACTTC.